This TCR beta chain was recovered during a study of PD-L1 blockade in urothelial cancer. Study-level background: About nine tenths of the roughly 29 patients comprised males who had bladder-origin urothelial cancer. In terms of prior chemotherapy, patients had received 0 to 3 regimens. Study conclusions and caveats: Per patient, one FFPE tumor sample was used, and it was not taken right before treatment.

Trimming at V came to 7 bases and at J to 6 bases, leaving 5 bases not matched to a gene. Germline loops: CDR1 LNHDA, CDR2 SQIVND (reference sequence). The CDR3 runs to 13 residues. There are a few counts of this clone. Its specificity is unknown. Some clones are missing from TCRdb's copy, which holds only in-frame ones; the method was immunoSEQ multiplex PCR. The repertoire holds more than 35,000 clones, with just over 35% as singletons. The V and J genes are TRBV19 and TRBJ2-2; TRBD1 matches at 7 bases. This clonotype originated in a man aged 55 to 69 with urothelial cancer. Sample: tumor tissue, taken before atezolizumab (anti-PD-L1) treatment. The CDR3, as DNA: TGTGCCAGTACGGACAGGACTTCCGGGGAGCTGTTTTTT. Protein: CASTDRTSGELFF.